This T cell receptor (beta chain) was captured by sequencing in a study of kidney transplant recipient with SARS-CoV-2 infection. The germline CDR1 and CDR2 sequences are LNHNV and YYDKDF (reference sequence). The CDR3 is 14 residues long. A single record per CDR3 protein comes from TCRdb applying MiXCR to the reads. The table records 250,000 or so distinct CDR3 sequences, 29% of them present only once. This clonotype occurred many times. The chain links TRBV15 to TRBJ2-5, with D uncertain. TRBJ2-7 matches the DNA end more closely, so the J call is doubtful. Sequenced material: a blood sample, taken at baseline and on day 111 from a kidney transplant recipient. The receptor was derived from a young adult male patient who had COVID-19 and was a kidney transplant recipient. Some T cells may be transferred from the graft donor. The CDR3 bases are TGTGCCACCAGCAGAGAAAGACCCGTGAACGAGCAGTACTTC. As protein: CATSRERPVNEQYF.